These 10 T cell receptor beta chains originate from one sample sequenced in a study of T cells in localized non-small cell lung cancer. Sequencing was performed with immunoSEQ multiplex PCR; in TCRdb, only in-frame clones are kept and a portion is missing. The sample includes 10,000 to 13,000 clones, around half of them seen just once. The material sequenced was lymph node tissue, taken before any cancer treatment. These receptors originate from a woman between 35 and 75 years old with stage II squamous cell lung carcinoma.

The gene calls are TRBV30 and TRBJ2-7, with 8 bases that match TRBD2. The CDR3 loop spans 14 amino acids. CDR1 and CDR2 (germline): GTSNPN, SVGIG (reference sequence). Germline trimming cut 5 bases from V and 5 bases from J; bases unmatched to any gene: 11. CDR3 DNA: TGTGCCTGGGGTGGGGCTAGCGGGCCCGACGAGCAGTACTTC. This encodes CAWGGASGPDEQYF.

This clone showed up just a few times. The V and J genes are TRBV9 and TRBJ2-2; 11 bases line up with TRBD2. The CDR3 is 15 residues long. The junction had 9 bases not matched to a gene; V was cut back by 7 bases and J by 7 bases. CDR1 SGDLS and CDR2 YYNGEE come from the germline V gene. This CDR3 is CASQSSGRFYGELFF. The DNA of the CDR3 is TGTGCCAGCCAGTCTAGCGGGAGGTTTTACGGGGAGCTGTTTTTT.

In its sample, this clone was seen a few times. This chain links TRBV6-7 with TRBJ1-5; 7 nucleotides align to TRBD1. TRBV6-7 is flagged as an ORF with uncertain function. The CDR3 spans 15 residues. The ends lost 6 bases at V and 7 bases at J; junction bases unmatched: 12. CDR3 sequence reads: CASSITGDEKQPQHF. The DNA of the CDR3 is TGTGCCAGCAGCATCACAGGGGACGAGAAGCAGCCCCAGCATTTT.

The chain carries TRBV9 and TRBJ1-1, with D unclear. Trimming cost V 5 bases and J 1 base, with 6 bases left between them. This CDR3 region has 12 residues. The germline V gene has CDR1 SGDLS and CDR2 YYNGEE. CDR3 amino acids: CASSERNTEAFF. CDR3 DNA: TGTGCCAGCAGTGAACGGAACACTGAAGCTTTCTTT.

This clone showed up many times. CDR3 nucleotides: TGCGCCAGCAGCCCCCCGACAGGGGGCCTGGGCTATGGCTACACCTTC. Amino acids: CASSPPTGGLGYGYTF. This chain joins TRBV1 and TRBJ1-2; the D segment call TRBD1 is taken from the table without a DNA check. TRBV1 is noted as a pseudogene. The CDR3 contains 16 residues.

V and J are TRBV19 and TRBJ2-7; 13 nucleotides match TRBD2. The V and J ends lost 2 bases and 5 bases, in that order; junction bases with no gene match: 9. There are 17 residues in the CDR3. The germline CDR1 and CDR2 sequences are LNHDA and SQIVND (reference sequence). The CDR3, as DNA: TGTGCCAGTAGTATAACTAGCGGGGGGGTTTTACCCCACGAGCAGTACTTC. It specifies CASSITSGGVLPHEQYF.

The genes are TRBV10-2 and TRBJ2-7; 8 nucleotides align to TRBD2. CDR3 size: 14 residues. Looked up from germline, CDR1 is WSHSY and CDR2 is SAAADI. Unmatched junction bases numbered 6, after V lost 5 bases and J lost 3 bases. The DNA for the CDR3 is TGCGCCAGCAGTTATAGCGGGGAGATCTACGAGCAGTACTTC. Encoded protein: CASSYSGEIYEQYF.

The chain employs TRBV14 and TRBJ1-4; 9 nucleotides align to TRBD1. J lost 7 bases, V lost 4 bases, and 7 bases had no gene match. The germline V gene has CDR1 SGHDN and CDR2 FVKESK. This CDR3 is built from 15 residues. The CDR3 sequence is CASSPTGGDGEKLFF. DNA of the CDR3: TGTGCCAGCAGCCCCACAGGGGGCGACGGTGAAAAACTGTTTTTT.

This clone was found once. The V call is TRBV18, the J call TRBJ1-2; TRBD1 agrees at 8 bases. In germline, CDR1 is KGHSH, CDR2 LQKENI. Trimming cost V 5 bases and J 3 bases; bases outside gene matches: 8. The CDR3 spans 15 residues. CDR3 nucleotides: TGTGCCAGCTCAGACAGGGGTGGTGGATACTATGGCTACACCTTC. It specifies CASSDRGGGYYGYTF.

There are a few counts of this clone. V is TRBV7-6 and J is TRBJ2-3; the D gene could be TRBD1 or TRBD2 (6 bases each). Germline CDR1 and CDR2: SGHVS and FNYEAQ. V shed 5 bases and J shed 4 bases, with 13 bases lying between them. This CDR3 comprises 14 residues. CDR3 loop: CASSPTGGSDTQYF. The CDR3 DNA reads TGTGCCAGCAGCCCAACCGGGGGCTCAGATACGCAGTATTTT.